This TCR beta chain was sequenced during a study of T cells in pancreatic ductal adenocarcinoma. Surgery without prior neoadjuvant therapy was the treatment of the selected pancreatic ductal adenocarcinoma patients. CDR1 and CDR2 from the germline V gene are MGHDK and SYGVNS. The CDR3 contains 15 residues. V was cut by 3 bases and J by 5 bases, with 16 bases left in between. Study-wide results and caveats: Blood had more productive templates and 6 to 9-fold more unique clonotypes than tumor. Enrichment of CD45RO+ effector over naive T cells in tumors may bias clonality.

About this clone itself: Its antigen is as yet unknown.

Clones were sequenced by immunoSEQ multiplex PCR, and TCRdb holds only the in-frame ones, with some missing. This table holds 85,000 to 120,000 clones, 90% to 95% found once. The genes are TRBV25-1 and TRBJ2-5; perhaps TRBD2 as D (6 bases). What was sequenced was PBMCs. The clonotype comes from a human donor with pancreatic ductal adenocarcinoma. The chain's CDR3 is CASSDPNGGGETQYF. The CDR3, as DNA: TGTGCCAGCAGTGACCCCAACGGGGGTGGGGAGACCCAGTACTTC.